The clone carrying this TCR beta chain has at least ten counts. Antigen specificity is unknown. Via MiXCR, TCRdb re-called the 5' RACE reads, giving one row per CDR3 protein. Of about 90,000 distinct CDR3 sequences listed, roughly 8.8% are singletons. This sample was taken from a study of CD8 T cells in ankylosing spondylitis. V lost 5 bases to trimming and J lost 3 bases; unmatched junction nucleotides: 4. Germline V lookup: CDR1 DFQATT, CDR2 SNEGSKA (reference sequence). The CDR3 spans 13 residues. Study results and limitations: Typical of ankylosing spondylitis blood, it appeared, was a TCR beta motif of eight highly homologous variants.

This sequence originates from a male donor with ankylosing spondylitis. This chain links TRBV20-1 with TRBJ1-1; TRBD1 aligns across 9 bases. The sample consisted of blood, either unsorted or a sorted T cell fraction (not recorded which). The CDR3 is CSAWDRVDTEAFF. The CDR3 nucleotides read TGCAGTGCTTGGGACAGGGTGGACACTGAAGCTTTCTTT.